Sequencing of this TCR beta chain was carried out in a study of early T cells in non-severe SARS-CoV-2 infection (dated by TCRdb to the early 2020s). Describing the broader study: Because TCR sequencing relied on bulk RNA taken from unsorted whole blood, pairing of alpha and beta chains was not possible. The full study reports these points: VDJdb matching was skewed toward anti-spike CD8 responses and likely underestimated virus-specific expansions, missing private and CD4 specificities.

Measured from the cysteine to the phenylalanine, the CDR3 is 13 residues long. Just CDR3 DNA is preserved here, 39 bases in frame from base 1. Sequences DFQATT (CDR1) and SNEGSKA (CDR2) are obtained from the germline V gene (reference sequence). V is shortened by 4 bases, J by 4 bases, and the region joining them spans 12 bases. This was a case-control study nested in a cohort of healthcare workers in London, UK, who had nasopharyngeal swab PCR tests and blood samples taken every week. Healthcare workers were recruited between 23 and 31 March 2020, during the week of the UK lockdown, and were followed weekly for up to 16 weeks. Receptor libraries were prepared by 5' RACE. Sequencing took place on a NextSeq 500. To correct for sequencing error and PCR bias, the TCR library protocol tagged individual cDNA molecules with unique molecular identifiers. Sequencing covered both TCR alpha and beta chains, and within each sample the abundances of alpha and beta sequences were tightly co-correlated. As for how the authors treated the data: Decombinator V4 was used to perform V gene, J gene and CDR3 annotation of TCR sequences. Expanded TCRs were defined as changing significantly between any two time points under a Poisson model with p below 0.0001. Abundances of TCRs were expressed as counts per million after normalisation to the total number of TCRs sequenced in each sample. TRAV1-2 paired with TRAJ12, TRAJ20 or TRAJ33 defined MAIT TCRs, while TRAV10 paired with TRAJ18 defined iNKT TCRs. VDJdb, accessed 1 November 2021, was searched for CMV, EBV and SARS-CoV-2 annotated TCRs, with TCRs annotated for multiple antigens excluded. TCRdb cleaned the public reads at Q25 with fastp, built clones with MiXCR and kept in-frame beta chains. Each entry is one CDR3 protein sequence, shown with its most common DNA and genes. The V and J calls shown here were made by TCRdb, not taken from the authors' results. Present in this sample are under 60,000 distinct CDR3 sequences, 5.6% of which were seen just once. The ten largest make up 4.5% of the sample.

This clonotype was seen many times. The antigen it recognizes is unknown. Per-base quality was not reported, and no clone a single base away is much larger than it. The clonotype originates from an adult who was a healthcare worker with PCR-confirmed SARS-CoV-2 infection or an uninfected control (not recorded which). The material sequenced was whole blood. The V and J genes are TRBV20-1 and TRBJ2-3; the D element could tentatively be TRBD1 or TRBD2, as 6 bases agree for each. The base sequence is TGCAGTGCTAACGGGGGCGAGGCAGATACGCAGTATTTT. Its product reads: CSANGGEADTQYF.